The present T cell receptor beta chain was sequenced within a study of blood T cell repertoires in COVID-19 (dated by TCRdb to 2020 to 2022). Turning to the overall study: Collaborator samples came from the United States, Italy and Spain and covered acute and convalescent phases of COVID-19. The material from the prospective study consisted of cDNA or gDNA derived from T cells, B-cell-depleted T cells, or PBMCs. Subjects who had been exposed to COVID-19, were actively infected with it, or had recovered from it provided the deeply sampled blood TCRbeta repertoires that made up the dataset. The repertoires were released in a freely available public database meant as a resource for research on the immune response to SARS-CoV-2. The samples were drawn from two sources: the first 160 participants of the ongoing ImmuneRACE study, and over 1,000 subjects contributed by 6 global collaborators. Sample metadata almost always included a de-identified subject ID, COVID-19 status, age in years and sex. Where HLA class I and class II types were available, the types were taken from metadata supplied by the sample provider, not from assay-based typing. The full study reports these points: The quantity of clinical and demographic metadata differed by source and by participant and was supplied without curation.

Participants in the prospective study were aged roughly 18 to 90 years, lived in 24 United States geographic areas, and enrolled through a virtual design. In the prospective study, participants were assigned to cohorts based on the clinical history participants reported in a screening survey and a study questionnaire. Recovered participants in ImmuneRACE Cohort 3 were defined by two consecutive negative NP/OP PCR tests, clearance by a healthcare professional, or resolution of symptoms. Each participant in the prospective study had whole blood, serum and a nasopharyngeal or oropharyngeal swab collected by mobile phlebotomists. Prospective study participants could optionally give additional blood draws and questionnaires over an approximately 2-month period. Blood samples from the prospective study were shipped frozen or at room temperature prior to DNA extraction. TCRbeta CDR3 regions were amplified from genomic DNA using the immunoSEQ Assay, a bias-controlled multiplex PCR. The paper's processing steps were these. The number of nucleated cells in each sample was estimated by amplification of reference gene primers within the assay. To quantify the absolute abundance of each unique TCRbeta CDR3 rearrangement, sequence reads were collapsed and filtered. For each sample, productive Simpson clonality was calculated as the square root of Simpson's diversity index over productive rearrangements. As stored in TCRdb, this immuneACCESS dataset retains in-frame rearrangements with V and J assigned. A fraction of the clones does not appear; measured against another copy, unresolved V genes explain less than half of the discrepancy, and the remainder lacks a known reason. That table supplies the V and J calls and clone size; D and trimming were determined from the DNA. This sample has 180,000 or so clones in its table, and almost 85% of those were observed once. The ten largest clones add up to approximately 10% of the sample.

This clone has only one observation. Its antigen has not been determined. No base-level quality is on record; no much larger clone is a single base apart. Sequenced sample: PBMCs or T cells enriched from blood (not recorded which). This receptor was obtained from a man aged 45-60 years who had recovered from COVID-19.

At the DNA level, the sequence is TGTGCCAGCCAAAGCGGGAGCCCTATTTGGCGTGGATACGAGCAGTACTTC. Translation gives CASQSGSPIWRGYEQYF. The sequence is built from TRBV7-9 and TRBJ2-7; TRBD2 aligns with 8 central bases. V loses 8 bases at its end and J loses 4 bases; junction bases beyond the gene matches: 19. The CDR3 runs 17 residues from the cysteine to the phenylalanine. Only the CDR3 part of the read is kept: 51 bases, read in frame from the first base. Reading the germline V gene (reference sequence) gives CDR1 SEHNR and CDR2 FQNEAQ.